This TCR beta chain was retrieved from a study of spatial heterogeneity in lung cancer. Broader study findings: Tallies of expanded TCRs, which were sorted into ubiquitous and regional groups, correlated with counts of ubiquitous and regional nonsynonymous mutations, respectively. The study found that expanded intratumoral alpha and beta TCR counts tracked tumor mutation counts.

Time point meaning: sample taken at primary tumor resection. The cohort: under 80 early-stage, untreated non-small cell lung cancer patients. Whole RNA, which was extracted from tumor, nontumor lung tissue or frozen PBMC, was sequenced without any cell sorting. This clonotype was detected ten times or more. As yet, its antigen is unknown. Germline CDR1 and CDR2: LNHDA and SQIVND (reference sequence). The CDR3 covers 14 residues. Between the trimmed V and J ends, which lost 9 bases and 7 bases, there was a span of 18 bases. TCRdb fed the 5' RACE reads into MiXCR, producing one record per CDR3 protein. The table shows more than 5,000 distinct CDR3 sequences, with 8.4% occurring only once.

The source of this sequence is a female donor with early-stage non-small cell lung cancer. The chain is built from TRBV19 and TRBJ1-4; D unclear. Source: lung tumor tissue, taken at surgery. CDR3 nucleotides: TGTGCCAGCACCCGACGGTCGGAGGGTGAAAAACTGTTTTTT. Encoded protein: CASTRRSEGEKLFF.